This T cell receptor beta chain was retrieved from a study of tumor-infiltrating lymphocytes in oesophageal squamous cell carcinoma. TCRdb itself ran the PCR reads through MiXCR, one entry per CDR3 protein. The sample has about 20,000 distinct CDR3 sequences; around 38% are singletons. A word on this clonotype: The junction does not match germline at one end; this may be a read error.

The CDR3 covers 14 residues. This TCR was recovered from a male donor with esophageal squamous cell carcinoma. Sequencing input: blood. This chain connects TRBV5-3 to TRBJ2-1; tentatively, D is TRBD2 (5 bases). The J call could be wrong; TRBJ2-7 is a better fit for the DNA end. TRBV5-3 is identified as an open reading frame with a role that is uncertain. The CDR3 DNA reads as TGTGCCAGCAGCTTGACTAACACCTTTGGAGAGCAGTACTTC. Translating gives CASSLTNTFGEQYF.